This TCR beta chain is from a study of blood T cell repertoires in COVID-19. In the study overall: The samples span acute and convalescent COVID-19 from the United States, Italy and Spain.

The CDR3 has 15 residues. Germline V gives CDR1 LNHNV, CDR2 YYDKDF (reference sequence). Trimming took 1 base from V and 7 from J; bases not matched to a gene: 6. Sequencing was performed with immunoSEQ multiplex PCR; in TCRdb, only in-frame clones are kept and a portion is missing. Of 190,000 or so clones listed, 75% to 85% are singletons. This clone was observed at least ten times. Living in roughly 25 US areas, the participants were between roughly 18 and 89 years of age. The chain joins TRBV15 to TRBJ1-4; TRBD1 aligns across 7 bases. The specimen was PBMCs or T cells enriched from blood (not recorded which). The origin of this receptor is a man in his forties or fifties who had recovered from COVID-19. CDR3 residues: CATSRGDSSIEKLFF. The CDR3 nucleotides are TGTGCCACCAGCAGAGGGGACAGCTCCATTGAAAAACTGTTTTTT.